Shown below are 28 T cell receptor beta chains from a single sample sequenced in a study of vaccination effects on CD4 cells after COVID-19. These receptors' antigens are unknown. Using immunoSEQ multiplex PCR, the repertoire was profiled, and TCRdb retains in-frame clones only, with some absent. The sample has almost 70,000 clones, roughly 74% seen once. Antigen-specific CD4+ T cell clonotypes were called by their expansion after viral peptide-pool culture in ViraFEST. Having been cultured for around ten days, the cells underwent CD4+ T cell isolation. Either the mRNA-1273 or the BNT162b2 vaccine was given to participants as two doses. The starting material was CD4+ T cells from PBMCs cultured with HCoV-229E spike peptides, obtained after COVID-19 vaccination. These receptors all come from a human donor who received a COVID-19 vaccine.

DNA of the CDR3: TGTGCCAGCAGTGAAGCGGTTAACAGGTTGGTATACAATGAGCAGTTCTTC. Translated: CASSEAVNRLVYNEQFF. V usage is TRBV2 and J usage is TRBJ2-1; D might be TRBD1 (5 bases). Germline lookup yields CDR1 SNHLY and CDR2 FYNNEI. Trimming stripped 0 bases from V and 4 bases from J, with 16 bases between. The CDR3 covers 17 residues.

This clone has only one observation. This chain joins TRBV21-1 and TRBJ2-5; the table calls TRBD1, which could not be checked here. TRBV21-1 is tagged as a pseudogene. The CDR3 spans 14 residues. The CDR3 protein is CASSIGRAQETQYF. The CDR3 nucleotides read TGTGCCAGCAGCATTGGCAGGGCCCAAGAGACCCAGTACTTC.

The genes are TRBV24-1 and TRBJ1-1; D is perhaps TRBD1 (6 bases). With 1 base removed from V and 3 bases from J, the gap between germline ends came to 14 bases. CDR3 length equals 16 residues. In germline, CDR1 is KGHDR, CDR2 SFDVKD. The DNA for the CDR3 is TGTGCCACCAGTGATTTAGCAGGGGATCTTGACACTGAAGCTTTCTTT. Its translation is CATSDLAGDLDTEAFF.

There are a few counts of this clone. This rearrangement joins TRBV5-6 to TRBJ1-1; 7 bases agree with TRBD1. V lost 4 bases to trimming and J lost 0 bases; unmatched junction nucleotides: 6. CDR1 is SGHDT, CDR2 YYEEEE, per germline. There are 15 residues in the CDR3. Here the CDR3 reads CASSLATGMNTEAFF. CDR3 in DNA: TGTGCCAGCAGCCTCGCGACAGGGATGAACACTGAAGCTTTCTTT. The whole variable domain, remainder taken from reference TRBV5-6 and TRBJ1-1, is DAGVTQSPTHLIKTRGQQVTLRCSPKSGHDTVSWYQQALGQGPQFIFQYYEEEERQRGNFPDRFSGHQFPNYSSELNVNALLLGDSALYLCASSLATGMNTEAFFGQGTRLTVV.

The chain is built from TRBV2 and TRBJ2-3, with D perhaps being TRBD1 or TRBD2 (7 bases each). CDR3 length: 20 residues. Germline assignment: CDR1 SNHLY and CDR2 FYNNEI. The V end was cut by 2 bases, the J end by 1 base, with 25 bases between. The CDR3 reads CASSEFLGTARGRGTDTQYF. The CDR3 DNA follows: TGTGCCAGCAGTGAATTTCTTGGGACAGCGCGGGGGAGAGGCACAGATACGCAGTATTTT.

The chain uses TRBV5-1 and TRBJ1-5, with D possibly TRBD1 on 5 matching bases. Germline V gene lookup returns CDR1 SGHRS and CDR2 YFSETQ. This CDR3 comprises 16 residues. Trimming pared 0 bases from V and 4 bases from J, leaving 14 bases between. The CDR3 sequence is CASSLEGTAGNQPQHF. The DNA of the CDR3 is TGCGCCAGCAGCTTGGAGGGGACGGCGGGGAATCAGCCCCAGCATTTT.

This chain connects TRBV5-5 to TRBJ1-1; weak D call: TRBD1 (5 bases). The germline V gene encodes CDR1 SGHKS and CDR2 YYEKEE (reference sequence). V dropped 1 base and J dropped 5 bases, with 12 bases sitting between them. The CDR3 is 14 residues long. The CDR3 DNA follows: TGTGCCAGCAGCTTGATCCGGGGGGATACTGAAGCTTTCTTT. Residues: CASSLIRGDTEAFF. Based on the CDR3 plus reference TRBV5-5 and TRBJ1-1, the full variable domain is DAGVTQSPTHLIKTRGQQVTLRCSPISGHKSVSWYQQVLGQGPQFIFQYYEKEERGRGNFPDRFSARQFPNYSSELNVNALLLGDSALYLCASSLIRGDTEAFFGQGTRLTVV.

This chain links TRBV4-2 with TRBJ2-5, with 9 nucleotides matching TRBD2. Per the germline V gene, CDR1 is LGHNA and CDR2 is YNFKEQ. Trimming cost V 4 bases and J 1 base; bases outside gene matches: 4. The CDR3 extends over 15 amino acids. CDR3 sequence (DNA): TGTGCCAGCAGCCCGGCTAGCGGGGTCCAAGAGACCCAGTACTTC. Protein: CASSPASGVQETQYF.

The chain couples TRBV19 to TRBJ2-5; 11 nucleotides line up with TRBD1. Germline V gene sequence: CDR1 LNHDA, CDR2 SQIVND (reference sequence). The CDR3 runs to 15 residues. V was pared by 5 bases and J by 6 bases, with 8 bases of the junction left unmatched. CDR3 sequence reads: CASSPRTGGKKTQYF. In DNA form, the CDR3 reads TGTGCCAGTAGTCCAAGGACAGGGGGCAAGAAGACCCAGTACTTC.

V is TRBV6-1 and J is TRBJ1-2; TRBD1 agrees at 7 bases. The CDR3 contains 15 residues. The germline V gene encodes CDR1 MNHNS and CDR2 SASEGT. Germline trimming cut 6 bases from V and 3 bases from J; bases unmatched to any gene: 10. The DNA of the CDR3 is TGTGCCAGCAGCCAATTTGGCACAGGGGACTATGGCTACACCTTC. Translation gives CASSQFGTGDYGYTF.

This chain uses TRBV6-2 or TRBV6-3 with TRBJ2-7, with 11 nucleotides matching TRBD1. V lost 5 bases and J lost 7; bases outside the gene matches: 10. The germline V gene has CDR1 MNHEY and CDR2 SVGEGT. This CDR3 comprises 15 residues. CDR3 amino acids: CASSPPGTGGREQYV. CDR3 sequence (DNA): TGTGCCAGCAGTCCCCCCGGGACAGGGGGTCGAGAGCAGTACGTC.

This chain uses TRBV21-1 with TRBJ2-7; the table names TRBD2, a call not compared with the DNA. TRBV21-1 is a pseudogene. This CDR3 region has 21 residues. The CDR3 sequence is CASSHRHISDRRGRLHREQYV. CDR3 in DNA: TGTGCCAGCAGCCATCGTCACATTTCGGACCGTCGTGGGAGGCTACATCGCGAGCAGTACGTC.

The chain uses TRBV3-1 (or the pseudogene TRBV3-2) and TRBJ1-1; TRBD1 matches at 10 bases. The germline V gene encodes CDR1 LGHDT and CDR2 YNNKEL (reference sequence). V dropped 4 bases and J dropped 1; count of bases not matched to a gene: 9. The CDR3 runs 17 residues. Written as DNA, the CDR3 is TGTGCCAGCAGCCCTCGTCCCGGGACAGGGGAGAACACTGAAGCTTTCTTT. This codes for CASSPRPGTGENTEAFF.

The chain combines TRBV5-8 with TRBJ1-1; no clear D. Germline CDR1 is SGHTS and CDR2 is YDEGEE. This CDR3 contains 20 residues. V lost 7 bases to trimming and J lost 0 bases, with 31 bases between them. The CDR3 sequence is CASPYLFPSSLKSMNTEAFF. The CDR3 coding sequence is TGTGCCAGCCCCTACTTATTTCCCTCTTCCTTAAAGTCAATGAACACTGAAGCTTTCTTT.

J is TRBJ1-2 and V is TRBV20-1; 7 nucleotides agree with TRBD1. CDR3 length: 13 residues. V dropped 3 bases and J dropped 8; count of bases not matched to a gene: 9. Germline V gene sequence: CDR1 DFQATT, CDR2 SNEGSKA (reference sequence). The CDR3 nucleotides read TGCAGTGCTAGTCGGGACAGAGCACGGGGCTACACCTTC. Protein sequence: CSASRDRARGYTF.

The chain combines TRBV5-4 with TRBJ1-2, with D possibly being TRBD1 (6 bases). This CDR3 contains 14 residues. Between the trimmed V and J ends, which lost 5 bases and 1 base, there was a span of 12 bases. Germline V gene data show CDR1 as SGHNT and CDR2 as YYREEE (reference sequence). The DNA of the CDR3 is TGTGCCAGCAGTTCCGGACAGCTTAACTATGGCTACACCTTC. Protein: CASSSGQLNYGYTF.

This chain joins TRBV6-1 and TRBJ1-1; D is uncertain. V was clipped by 0 bases and J by 5 bases, with 13 bases between them. CDR3 size: 15 residues. CDR1 MNHNS and CDR2 SASEGT come from the germline V gene. CDR3 residues: CASSEAGIVRTEAFF. The CDR3 region has the DNA TGTGCCAGCAGTGAAGCGGGGATAGTACGAACTGAAGCTTTCTTT.

The chain couples TRBV18 to TRBJ2-2; 9 positions match TRBD1. CDR3 length: 15 amino acids. In germline, CDR1 is KGHSH, CDR2 LQKENI. The V gene end was trimmed by 6 bases and the J gene end by 4 bases; junction bases not matched to a gene: 6. CDR3 sequence: CASSPDRGITGELFF. DNA of the CDR3: TGTGCCAGCTCTCCCGACAGGGGGATCACCGGGGAGCTGTTTTTT.

J is TRBJ2-7 and V is TRBV21-1; the table's D call, TRBD2, has no DNA check behind it. TRBV21-1 is designated a pseudogene. This CDR3 is 16 amino acids long. The DNA of the CDR3 is TGTGCCAGCAGCAAAGCGTGGTTCGGAGCGAAACACGAGCAGTACGTC. This gives the protein CASSKAWFGAKHEQYV.

Notes on this clone: Other DNA sequences in this specimen translate into the identical CDR3. The chain recombines TRBV5-1 with TRBJ2-5; 7 positions match TRBD1. Trimming cost V 0 bases and J 5 bases; bases outside gene matches: 1. CDR3 length: 13 amino acids. Per germline, CDR1 SGHRS and CDR2 YFSETQ. As DNA, the CDR3 is TGCGCCAGCAGCTTGGAGGGGGCGGAGACCCAGTACTTC. Encoded protein: CASSLEGAETQYF. Full variable domain (rest looked up from reference TRBV5-1 and TRBJ2-5): KAGVTQTPRYLIKTRGQQVTLSCSPISGHRSVSWYQQTPGQGLQFLFEYFSETQRNKGNFPGRFSGRQFSNSRSEMNVSTLELGDSALYLCASSLEGAETQYFGPGTRLLVL.

The chain joins TRBV7-9 to TRBJ1-6, with 9 bases lining up with TRBD1. J was trimmed by 10 bases and V by 6 bases; bases with no gene match: 7. The CDR3 runs to 14 residues. Germline V gives CDR1 SEHNR, CDR2 FQNEAQ (reference sequence). The CDR3 region is CASRRTGEESPLHF. CDR3 in DNA: TGTGCCAGCAGAAGGACAGGGGAGGAATCACCCCTCCACTTT. The variable domain in full, completed from reference TRBV7-9 and TRBJ1-6, reads DTGVSQNPRHKITKRGQNVTFRCDPISEHNRLYWYRQTLGQGPEFLTYFQNEAQLEKSRLLSDRFSAERPKGSFSTLEIQRTEQGDSAMYLCASRRTGEESPLHFGNGTRLTVT.

The chain joins TRBV7-2 to TRBJ1-5, with D unclear. This CDR3 is 16 amino acids long. Per germline, CDR1 SGHTA and CDR2 FQGNSA. Trimming stripped 3 bases from V and 2 bases from J, with 14 bases between. The CDR3 spells CASSFTDAGGNQPQHF. CDR3 coding DNA: TGTGCCAGCAGCTTCACAGATGCGGGCGGCAATCAGCCCCAGCATTTT.

This clone was seen a handful of times. The chain couples TRBV5-1 to TRBJ2-2; D not certain. V was trimmed by 6 bases and J by 7 bases, leaving 25 bases between them. CDR3 length equals 17 residues. The germline gives CDR1 SGHRS, CDR2 YFSETQ. CDR3 region: CASNSWVSAGSGGELFF. The CDR3 DNA is TGCGCCAGCAACTCTTGGGTATCGGCAGGTTCTGGCGGGGAGCTGTTTTTT.

Points on this clone: The same CDR3 is also encoded by other DNA sequences in this sample. The chain joins TRBV7-2 to TRBJ1-1; D is possibly TRBD1 (6 bases). Germline loops: CDR1 SGHTA, CDR2 FQGNSA. CDR3 length: 13 residues. Trimming removed 5 bases at V and 0 bases at J, with 7 bases between. This CDR3 is CASSRTVNTEAFF. The CDR3 DNA follows: TGTGCCAGCAGCCGGACAGTGAACACTGAAGCTTTCTTT. Looking up the rest from reference TRBV7-2 and TRBJ1-1 gives the full variable domain: GAGVSQSPSNKVTEKGKDVELRCDPISGHTALYWYRQSLGQGLEFLIYFQGNSAPDKSGLPSDRFSAERTGGSVSTLTIQRTQQEDSAVYLCASSRTVNTEAFFGQGTRLTVV.

Only one count was recorded for this clone. The rearrangement uses TRBV5-4 and TRBJ1-2, with D tentatively TRBD1 (6 bases). The CDR3 is made up of 16 amino acids. CDR1 is SGHNT, CDR2 YYREEE, per germline (reference sequence). Trimming took off 0 bases at V and 4 bases at J, with 16 bases between the two ends. The CDR3 is CASSLGDGQSLYGYTF. In DNA, the CDR3 is TGTGCCAGCAGCTTGGGGGACGGACAGTCCCTCTATGGCTACACCTTC.

This chain joins TRBV29-1 and TRBJ2-1; the D gene is possibly TRBD1 (5 bases). With 6 bases removed from V and 4 bases from J, the gap between germline ends came to 10 bases. CDR3 length: 12 residues. Germline V gene lookup returns CDR1 SQVTM and CDR2 ANQGSEA. CDR3 sequence (DNA): TGCAGCGTGGACACAGCGTACAATGAGCAGTTCTTC. This translates into CSVDTAYNEQFF.

The chain couples TRBV29-1 to TRBJ1-6, with a tentative D call TRBD1 (5 bases). The V end was cut by 7 bases, the J end by 1 base, with 14 bases between. CDR1 and CDR2 (germline): SQVTM, ANQGSEA. The CDR3 totals 15 residues. CDR3 in amino acids: CSATSGGSYNSPLHF. Written as DNA, the CDR3 is TGCAGCGCCACCTCGGGGGGGTCCTATAATTCACCCCTCCACTTT.

The genes are TRBV10-1 and TRBJ1-1; a weak D match, TRBD1 (5 bases). This CDR3 has 13 residues. CDR1 is WNHNN and CDR2 is SYGVQD in the germline V gene (reference sequence). Trimming removed 4 bases from V and 4 bases from J, with 10 bases in between. CDR3 protein: CASSGQLGTEAFF. In DNA form, the CDR3 reads TGCGCCAGCAGTGGACAGCTAGGCACTGAAGCTTTCTTT.